This T cell receptor beta chain was captured in a study of shared clonotypes between healthy human individuals. The protocol was immunoSEQ multiplex PCR, while the TCRdb copy is restricted to in-frame clones and leaves out a portion. The profile shows roughly 2 million clones, roughly 95% of them singletons. A word on this clone: This sample also contains other DNA sequences that code for the same CDR3.

The V gene's germline CDR1 is SGHAT and CDR2 FQNNGV. The CDR3 has 15 amino acids. With 0 bases clipped from V and 1 base from J, the junction kept 3 bases outside the gene matches. The TCR originated in a man younger than 35 in good health. The chain recombines TRBV11-2 with TRBJ2-7, with 7 bases aligning to TRBD1. Material for sequencing was naive CD4+ T cells sorted from blood. The subset denotes: CD45RA+ positively selected. The CDR3 DNA reads as TGTGCCAGCAGCTTAGATAGGACAGGTTCCTACGAGCAGTACTTC. Translation gives CASSLDRTGSYEQYF.